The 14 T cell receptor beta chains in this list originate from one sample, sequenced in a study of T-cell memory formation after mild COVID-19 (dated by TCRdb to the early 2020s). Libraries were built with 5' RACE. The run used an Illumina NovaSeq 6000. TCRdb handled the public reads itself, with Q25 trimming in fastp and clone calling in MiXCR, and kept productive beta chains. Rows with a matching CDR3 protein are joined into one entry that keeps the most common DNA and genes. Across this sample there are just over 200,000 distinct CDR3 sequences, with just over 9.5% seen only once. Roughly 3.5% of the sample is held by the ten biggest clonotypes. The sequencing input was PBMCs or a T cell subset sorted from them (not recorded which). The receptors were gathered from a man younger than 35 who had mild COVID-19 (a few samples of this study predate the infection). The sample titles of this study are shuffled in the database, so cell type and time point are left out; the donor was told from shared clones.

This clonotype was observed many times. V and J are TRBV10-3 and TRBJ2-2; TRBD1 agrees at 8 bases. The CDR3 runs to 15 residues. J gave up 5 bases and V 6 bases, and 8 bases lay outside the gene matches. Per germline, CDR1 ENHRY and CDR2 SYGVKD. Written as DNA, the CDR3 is TGTGCCATCAGGAGGGGAGGACAGGGAACCGGGGAGCTGTTTTTT. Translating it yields CAIRRGGQGTGELFF.

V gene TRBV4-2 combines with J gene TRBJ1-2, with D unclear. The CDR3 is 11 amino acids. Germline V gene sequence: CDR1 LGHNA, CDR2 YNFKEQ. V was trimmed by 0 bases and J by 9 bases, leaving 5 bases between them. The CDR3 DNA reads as TGTGCCAGCAGCCAAGAGGGGAGCTACACCTTC. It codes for CASSQEGSYTF.

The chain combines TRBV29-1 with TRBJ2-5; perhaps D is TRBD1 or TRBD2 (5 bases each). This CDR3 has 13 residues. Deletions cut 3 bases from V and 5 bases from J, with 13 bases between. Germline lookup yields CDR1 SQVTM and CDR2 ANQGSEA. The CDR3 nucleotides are TGCAGCGTTGAGGGGGTAGCAGGGGAGACCCAGTACTTC. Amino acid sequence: CSVEGVAGETQYF.

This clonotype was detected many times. This CDR3 is CASSPSREETQYF. CDR3 sequence (DNA): TGCGCCAGCAGCCCCTCTAGGGAAGAGACCCAGTACTTC. The chain recombines TRBV4-3 with TRBJ2-5; D gene ambiguous. The CDR3 totals 13 residues. CDR1 LGHNA and CDR2 YSLEER come from the germline V gene. V gave up 4 bases and J gave up 3 bases, with 9 bases separating them.

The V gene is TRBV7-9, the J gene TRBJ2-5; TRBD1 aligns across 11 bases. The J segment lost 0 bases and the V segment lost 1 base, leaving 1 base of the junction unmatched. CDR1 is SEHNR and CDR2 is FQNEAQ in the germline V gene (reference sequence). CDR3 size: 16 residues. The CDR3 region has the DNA TGTGCCAGCAGCTTAGGGGACAGGGGGAACCAAGAGACCCAGTACTTC. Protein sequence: CASSLGDRGNQETQYF.

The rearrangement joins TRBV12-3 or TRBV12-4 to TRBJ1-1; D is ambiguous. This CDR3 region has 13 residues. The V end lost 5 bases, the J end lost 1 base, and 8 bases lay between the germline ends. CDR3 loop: CASSPFKNTEAFF. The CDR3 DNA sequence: TGTGCCAGCAGTCCGTTCAAGAACACTGAAGCTTTCTTT.

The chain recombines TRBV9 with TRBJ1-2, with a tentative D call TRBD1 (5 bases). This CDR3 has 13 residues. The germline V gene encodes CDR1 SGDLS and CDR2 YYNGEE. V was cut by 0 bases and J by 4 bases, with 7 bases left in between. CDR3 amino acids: CASSVGQLYGYTF. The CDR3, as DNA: TGTGCCAGCAGCGTAGGACAGCTCTATGGCTACACCTTC.

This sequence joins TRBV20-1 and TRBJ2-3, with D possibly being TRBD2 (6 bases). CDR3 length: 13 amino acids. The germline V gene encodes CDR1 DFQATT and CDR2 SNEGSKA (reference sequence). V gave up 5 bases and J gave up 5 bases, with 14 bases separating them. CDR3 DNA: TGCAGTGCTCGTATGTCGGGGGTAGATACGCAGTATTTT. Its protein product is CSARMSGVDTQYF.

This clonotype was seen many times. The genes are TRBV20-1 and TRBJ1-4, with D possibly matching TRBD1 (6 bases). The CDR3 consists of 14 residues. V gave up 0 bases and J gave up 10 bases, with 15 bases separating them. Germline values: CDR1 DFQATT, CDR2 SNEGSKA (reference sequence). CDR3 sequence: CSARDNGGGGKLFF. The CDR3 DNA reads TGCAGTGCTAGAGATAATGGGGGGGGCGGAAAACTGTTTTTT.

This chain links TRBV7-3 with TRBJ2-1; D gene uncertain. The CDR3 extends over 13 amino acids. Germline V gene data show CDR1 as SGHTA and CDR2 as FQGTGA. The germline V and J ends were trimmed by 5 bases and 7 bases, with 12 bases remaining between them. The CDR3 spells CASSMRSENEQFF. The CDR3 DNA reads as TGTGCCAGCAGCATGCGGTCTGAGAATGAGCAGTTCTTC.

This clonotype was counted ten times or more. The CDR3 sequence: CASSPVGQETQYF. In DNA form, the CDR3 reads TGTGCCAGCTCACCGGTCGGTCAAGAGACCCAGTACTTC. This chain joins TRBV18 and TRBJ2-5; D call uncertain. This CDR3 has 13 residues. V lost 3 bases and J lost 2, with 7 bases in between. In germline, CDR1 is KGHSH, CDR2 LQKENI.

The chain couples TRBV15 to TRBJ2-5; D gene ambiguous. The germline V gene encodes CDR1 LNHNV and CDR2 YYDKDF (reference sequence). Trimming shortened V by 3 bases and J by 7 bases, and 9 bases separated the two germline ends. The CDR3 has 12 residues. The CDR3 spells CATSRLGGTQYF. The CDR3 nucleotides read TGTGCCACCAGCAGGCTAGGTGGGACCCAGTACTTC.

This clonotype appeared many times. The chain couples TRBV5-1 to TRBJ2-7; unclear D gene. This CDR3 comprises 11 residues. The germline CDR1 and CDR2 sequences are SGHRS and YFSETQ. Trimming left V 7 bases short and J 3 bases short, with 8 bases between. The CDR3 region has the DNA TGCGCCAGCTCGGAAGGCTACGAGCAGTACTTC. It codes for CASSEGYEQYF.

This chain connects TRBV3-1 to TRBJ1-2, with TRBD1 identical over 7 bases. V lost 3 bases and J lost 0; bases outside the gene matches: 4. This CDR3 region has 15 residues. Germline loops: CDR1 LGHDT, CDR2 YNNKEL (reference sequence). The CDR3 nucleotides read TGTGCCAGCAGCCACCGGACAGGACCTAACTATGGCTACACCTTC. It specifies CASSHRTGPNYGYTF.